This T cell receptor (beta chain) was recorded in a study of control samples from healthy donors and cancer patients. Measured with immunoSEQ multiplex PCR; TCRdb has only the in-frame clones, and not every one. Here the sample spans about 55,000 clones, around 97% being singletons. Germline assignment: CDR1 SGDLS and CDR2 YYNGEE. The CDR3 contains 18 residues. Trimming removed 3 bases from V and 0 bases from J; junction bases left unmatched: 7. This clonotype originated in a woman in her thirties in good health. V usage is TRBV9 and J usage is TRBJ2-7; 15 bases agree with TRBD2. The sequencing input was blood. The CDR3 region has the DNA TGTGCCAGCAGCGAGGGACTAGCGGGAGGTTCAATCTCCTACGAGCAGTACTTC. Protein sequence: CASSEGLAGGSISYEQYF.